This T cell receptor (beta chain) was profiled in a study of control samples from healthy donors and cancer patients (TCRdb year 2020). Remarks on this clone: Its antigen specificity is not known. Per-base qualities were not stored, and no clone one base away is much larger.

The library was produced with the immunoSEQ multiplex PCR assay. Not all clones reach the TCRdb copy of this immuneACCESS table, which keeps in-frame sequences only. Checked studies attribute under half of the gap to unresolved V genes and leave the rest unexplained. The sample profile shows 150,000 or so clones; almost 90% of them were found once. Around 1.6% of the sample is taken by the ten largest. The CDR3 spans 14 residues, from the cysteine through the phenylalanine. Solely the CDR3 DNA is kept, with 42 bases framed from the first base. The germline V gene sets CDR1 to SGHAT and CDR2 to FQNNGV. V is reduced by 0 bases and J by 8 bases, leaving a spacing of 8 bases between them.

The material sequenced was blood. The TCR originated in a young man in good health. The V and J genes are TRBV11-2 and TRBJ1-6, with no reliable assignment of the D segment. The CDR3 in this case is CASSLDLGDSPLHF. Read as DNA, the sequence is TGTGCCAGCAGCTTAGACCTAGGCGATTCACCCCTCCACTTT.